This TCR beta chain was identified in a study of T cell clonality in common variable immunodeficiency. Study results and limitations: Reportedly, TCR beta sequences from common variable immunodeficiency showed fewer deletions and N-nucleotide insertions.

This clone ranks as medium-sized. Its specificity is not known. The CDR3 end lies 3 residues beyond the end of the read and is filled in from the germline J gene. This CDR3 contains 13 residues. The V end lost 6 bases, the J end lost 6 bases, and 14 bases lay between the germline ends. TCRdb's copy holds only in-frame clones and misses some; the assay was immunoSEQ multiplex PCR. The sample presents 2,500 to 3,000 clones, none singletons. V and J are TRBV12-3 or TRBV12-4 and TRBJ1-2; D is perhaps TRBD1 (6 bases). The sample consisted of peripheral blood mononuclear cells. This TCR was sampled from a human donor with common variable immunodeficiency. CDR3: CASSPDSMNGYTF. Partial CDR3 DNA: TGTGCCAGCAGCCCGGACAGTATGAATGGC.